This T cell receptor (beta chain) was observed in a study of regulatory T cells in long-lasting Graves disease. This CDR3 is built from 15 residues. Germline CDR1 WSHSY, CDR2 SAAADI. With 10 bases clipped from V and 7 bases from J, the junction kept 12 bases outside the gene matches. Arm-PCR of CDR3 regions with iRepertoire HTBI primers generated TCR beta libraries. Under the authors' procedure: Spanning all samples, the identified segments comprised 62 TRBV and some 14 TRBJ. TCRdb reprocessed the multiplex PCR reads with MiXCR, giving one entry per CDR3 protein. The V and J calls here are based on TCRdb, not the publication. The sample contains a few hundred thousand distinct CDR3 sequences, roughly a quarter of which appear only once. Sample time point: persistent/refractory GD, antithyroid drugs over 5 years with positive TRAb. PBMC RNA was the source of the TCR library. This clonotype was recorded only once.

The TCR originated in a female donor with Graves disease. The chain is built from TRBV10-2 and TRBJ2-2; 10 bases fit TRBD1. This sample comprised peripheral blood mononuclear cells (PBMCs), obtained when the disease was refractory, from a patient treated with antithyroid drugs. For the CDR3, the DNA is TGCGCCACCGCCTCTCGGACAGGGGGGTTCGGGGAGCTGTTTTTT. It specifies CATASRTGGFGELFF.